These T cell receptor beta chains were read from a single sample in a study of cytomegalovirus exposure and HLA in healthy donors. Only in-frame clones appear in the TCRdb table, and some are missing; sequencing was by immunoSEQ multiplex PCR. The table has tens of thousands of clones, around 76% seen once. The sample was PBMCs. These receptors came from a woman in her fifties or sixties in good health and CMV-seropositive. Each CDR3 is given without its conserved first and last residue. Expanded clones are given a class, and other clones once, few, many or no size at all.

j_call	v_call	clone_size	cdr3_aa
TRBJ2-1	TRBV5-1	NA	ASSLGGEYNEQF
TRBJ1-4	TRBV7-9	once	ASSLRGVHEKLF
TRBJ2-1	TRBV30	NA	AWMASGRSSYNEQF
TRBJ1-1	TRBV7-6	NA	ASSPDRLTTEAF
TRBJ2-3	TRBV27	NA	ASSGGLAGGDTQY
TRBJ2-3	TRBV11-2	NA	ASSLRLGKGTDTQY
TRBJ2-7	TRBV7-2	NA	ASSLTRGYTYEQY
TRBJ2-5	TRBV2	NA	ASSDINRGGGETQY
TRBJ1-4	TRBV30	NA	AWSDRGNEKLF
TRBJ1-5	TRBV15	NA	ATRDRAGNQPQH
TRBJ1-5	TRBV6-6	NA	ASSPLSSNQPQH
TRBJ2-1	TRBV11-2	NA	ASSLEVAGSYNEQF
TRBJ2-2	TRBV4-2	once	ASSPTGLEISGELF
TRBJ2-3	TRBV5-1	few	ASSFTGADTQY
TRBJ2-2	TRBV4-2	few	ASSPREDTGELF
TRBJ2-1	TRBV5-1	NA	ASSPAAGGPVEQF
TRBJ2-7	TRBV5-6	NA	ASSVRDRVYEQY
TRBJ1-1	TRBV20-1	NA	SATGGTEAF
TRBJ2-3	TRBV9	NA	ASSAGAGGPTDTQY
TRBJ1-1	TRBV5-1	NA	ASSPVGVDGNTEAF
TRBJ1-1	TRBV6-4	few	ASRRQDTPGAEAF
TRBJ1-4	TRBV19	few	ASRGRQGIREKLF
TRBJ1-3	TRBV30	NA	AWKGLGNTIY
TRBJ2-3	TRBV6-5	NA	ASSYLGGGTDTQY
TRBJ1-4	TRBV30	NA	AWSPRGAPNEKLF
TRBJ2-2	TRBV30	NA	AWRSAASVGELF
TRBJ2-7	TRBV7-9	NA	ASSLVGSGYEQY
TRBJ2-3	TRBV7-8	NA	ASSLYTRDTQY
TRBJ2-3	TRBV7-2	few	ASSLRAGGSDTQY
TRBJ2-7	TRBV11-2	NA	ASSFGEGYEQY
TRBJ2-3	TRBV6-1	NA	ASQRTTDTQY
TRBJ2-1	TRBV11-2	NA	ASSLGLAGYNEQF
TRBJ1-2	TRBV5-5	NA	ASRKDISNYGYT
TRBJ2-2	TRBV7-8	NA	ASSSPLAEGPTGELF
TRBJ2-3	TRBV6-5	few	ASSYVAGGTDTQY
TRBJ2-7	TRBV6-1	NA	ASRTSRFYEQY
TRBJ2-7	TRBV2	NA	ASSDASRLPYEQY
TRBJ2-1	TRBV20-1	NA	SARGGGEQF
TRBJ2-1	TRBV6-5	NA	ASSYSTDYNEQF
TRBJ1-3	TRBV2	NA	ASSEESGARGNTIY
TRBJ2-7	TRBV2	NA	ASNRDYSVEQY
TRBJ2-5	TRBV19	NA	ASSIGAGGAEETQY
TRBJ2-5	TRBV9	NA	ASSVVAGEAQETQY
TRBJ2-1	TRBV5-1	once	ASSSTGQGNEQF
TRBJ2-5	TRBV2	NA	ASRWTSGRTETQY
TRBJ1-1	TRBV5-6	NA	ASSVPGQGNGNTEAF
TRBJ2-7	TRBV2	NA	ASIRSRGGSSYEQY
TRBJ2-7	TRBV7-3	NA	ASSPGTRSYEQY
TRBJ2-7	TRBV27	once	ASSFGLAEVYEQY
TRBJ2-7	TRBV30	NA	AWSGTSGRAYEQY